Sequencing of this TCR beta chain was carried out in a study of T-cell memory formation after mild COVID-19. The CDR3 has 14 amino acids. The V gene lost 5 bases and the J gene lost 2 bases, with 9 bases spanning the gap. In this sample, this clonotype turned up a few times. TCRdb reanalysed the 5' RACE reads using MiXCR and keeps one entry per CDR3 protein. This sample yields 150,000 or so distinct CDR3 sequences, of which around a third are seen a single time; around 11% belongs to the top ten. The rearrangement links TRBV12-3 or TRBV12-4 to TRBJ2-2; no clear D. The sequenced sample was PBMCs or a T cell subset sorted from them (not recorded which). The TCR was taken from an adult woman who had mild COVID-19 (a few samples of this study predate the infection). Cell type and time point are not known. In DNA, the CDR3 is TGTGCCAGCAGTGGCGACACCAACACCGGGGAGCTGTTTTTT. Amino acids: CASSGDTNTGELFF.